The 15 T cell receptor beta chains below come from one sample, sequenced in a study of cytomegalovirus exposure and HLA in healthy donors. The PCR had 60 Vbeta and 13 Jbeta primers. TCRdb keeps only in-frame clones here, not all; method: immunoSEQ multiplex PCR. The sample holds approximately 150,000 clones, roughly 76% seen once. Sequencing was done on a sample of PBMCs. Source of these receptors: a male donor in good health and CMV-seronegative.

The V and J genes are TRBV15 and TRBJ1-1, with 10 bases identical to TRBD1. V was pared by 0 bases and J by 3 bases, with 7 bases of the junction left unmatched. Per germline, CDR1 LNHNV and CDR2 YYDKDF (reference sequence). This CDR3 comprises 17 residues. This chain's CDR3 is CATSRDGVGTGDTEAFF. The CDR3 DNA is TGTGCCACCAGCAGAGATGGAGTGGGGACAGGGGACACTGAAGCTTTCTTT.

This rearrangement joins TRBV2 to TRBJ2-1, with 9 bases fitting TRBD1. The CDR3 covers 15 residues. Trimming cost V 8 bases and J 5 bases; bases outside gene matches: 10. In germline, CDR1 is SNHLY, CDR2 FYNNEI. The CDR3 DNA follows: TGTGCCAGCCCCCCGGGACAGGGCAAGAACAATGAGCAGTTCTTC. Protein sequence: CASPPGQGKNNEQFF.

CDR3 nucleotides: TGTGCCACCCGAGGGGGGACAGGGGGAACTAATGAAAAACTGTTTTTT. Its translation: CATRGGTGGTNEKLFF. The chain combines TRBV27 with TRBJ1-4; 11 bases agree with TRBD1. In germline, CDR1 is MNHEY, CDR2 SMNVEV (reference sequence). The ends lost 10 bases at V and 1 base at J; junction bases unmatched: 8. There are 16 residues in the CDR3.

The V call is TRBV5-1, the J call TRBJ1-2; 7 bases are a match to TRBD1. V lost 0 bases and J lost 7; bases outside the gene matches: 9. CDR1 and CDR2 (germline): SGHRS, YFSETQ. This CDR3 is 15 amino acids long. The CDR3 coding sequence is TGCGCCAGCAGCTTGGACGGACAGGATATAGTTGGCTACACCTTC. Its translation: CASSLDGQDIVGYTF.

The CDR3 protein is CASSPSGTGTPYGYTF. As DNA, the CDR3 is TGTGCCAGCTCACCATCCGGGACAGGGACTCCCTATGGCTACACCTTC. The rearrangement joins TRBV18 to TRBJ1-2; TRBD1 agrees at 9 bases. With 2 bases clipped from V and 4 bases from J, the junction kept 8 bases outside the gene matches. The CDR3 consists of 16 residues. Per the germline V gene, CDR1 is KGHSH and CDR2 is LQKENI.

The gene calls are TRBV5-4 and TRBJ2-7, with D perhaps TRBD2 (6 bases). The CDR3 contains 15 residues. Germline lookup yields CDR1 SGHNT and CDR2 YYREEE (reference sequence). With 0 bases removed from V and 6 bases from J, the gap between germline ends came to 16 bases. CDR3 bases: TGTGCCAGCAGCTTGGGGGGAGGCGGCGGGCTCGAGCAGTACTTC. This translates into CASSLGGGGGLEQYF. Complete variable domain (other parts from reference TRBV5-4 and TRBJ2-7): ETGVTQSPTHLIKTRGQQVTLRCSSQSGHNTVSWYQQALGQGPQFIFQYYREEENGRGNFPPRFSGLQFPNYSSELNVNALELDDSALYLCASSLGGGGGLEQYFGPGTRLTVT.

The gene calls are TRBV4-2 and TRBJ2-1; 8 nucleotides agree with TRBD2. Germline V gene sequence: CDR1 LGHNA, CDR2 YNFKEQ. Trimming cost V 0 bases and J 6 bases; bases outside gene matches: 7. This CDR3 comprises 16 residues. In nucleotides, the CDR3 is TGTGCCAGCAGCCAAGATATGAGCGGGGGAGGCAATGAGCAGTTCTTC. It yields the protein CASSQDMSGGGNEQFF.

This rearrangement joins TRBV29-1 to TRBJ1-2; 9 bases are a match to TRBD1. After removal of 7 bases from V and 8 bases from J, the junction contained 17 bases not matched to a gene. The CDR3 spans 15 residues. Germline V lookup: CDR1 SQVTM, CDR2 ANQGSEA. CDR3 in amino acids: CSAAKGQGGTQGYTF. CDR3 DNA: TGCAGCGCCGCGAAGGGACAGGGAGGGACACAAGGCTACACCTTC.

In the case of this clone: At one boundary the junction diverges from the germline segment, which might be a read error. The chain carries TRBV7-9 and TRBJ1-6; TRBD1 agrees at 9 bases. Per the germline V gene, CDR1 is SEHNR and CDR2 is FQNEAQ (reference sequence). This CDR3 has 16 residues. The DNA for the CDR3 is TGTTCCAGCAGCCCCCCGACGACAGGGGGGAATTCACCCCTCCACTTT. Its protein is CSSSPPTTGGNSPLHF.

The chain carries TRBV7-9 and TRBJ1-1; possible D gene TRBD1, 6 bases. V was trimmed by 2 bases and J by 4 bases, leaving 8 bases between them. The CDR3 runs to 13 residues. Germline CDR1 SEHNR, CDR2 FQNEAQ (reference sequence). Written as DNA, the CDR3 is TGTGCCAGCAGCTTACAGGGGTTCACTGAAGCTTTCTTT. Protein product: CASSLQGFTEAFF.

In regard to this clone: Other DNA sequences in the same sample also yield this CDR3. V gene TRBV7-9 combines with J gene TRBJ1-6; D call uncertain. Germline-derived CDR1 and CDR2 are SEHNR and FQNEAQ (reference sequence). Trimming cost V 4 bases and J 4 bases, with 5 bases left between them. The CDR3 has 13 residues. Here the CDR3 reads CASSSLYNSPLHF. DNA for the CDR3: TGTGCCAGCAGCTCCTTATATAATTCACCCCTCCACTTT.

This chain joins TRBV4-1 and TRBJ1-2; D not certain. Deletions cut 3 bases from V and 2 bases from J, with 13 bases between. CDR1 and CDR2 from the germline V gene are MGHRA and YSYEKL. The CDR3 extends over 15 amino acids. The CDR3 DNA follows: TGCGCCAGCAGCCATCCACAGAGATCCAACTATGGCTACACCTTC. It encodes CASSHPQRSNYGYTF.

The chain links TRBV6-1 to TRBJ2-7; TRBD1 aligns across 8 bases. The CDR3 extends over 15 amino acids. Trimming took 6 bases from V and 1 from J; bases not matched to a gene: 8. Germline-derived CDR1 and CDR2 are MNHNS and SASEGT. CDR3 DNA sequence: TGTGCCAGCAGCGCCGGGACAGGAATTTCCTACGAGCAGTACTTC. This translates into CASSAGTGISYEQYF.

In its sample, this clone was seen a few times. The chain recombines TRBV14 with TRBJ2-7; TRBD1 might be the D (5 bases). The CDR3 extends over 14 amino acids. Germline loops: CDR1 SGHDN, CDR2 FVKESK. Trimming took off 3 bases at V and 7 bases at J, with 16 bases between the two ends. CDR3 nucleotide sequence: TGTGCCAGCAGCCAGGACATCAACCTACGGGAGCAGTACTTC. As protein: CASSQDINLREQYF.

The V gene is TRBV5-1, the J gene TRBJ1-1; 7 bases align to TRBD1. This CDR3 is 13 amino acids long. Germline lookup yields CDR1 SGHRS and CDR2 YFSETQ. Trimming took 5 bases from V and 3 from J; bases not matched to a gene: 4. The CDR3 DNA reads TGCGCCAGCAGGACAGACAGGGACACTGAAGCTTTCTTT. Translated: CASRTDRDTEAFF.